The 18 T cell receptor beta chains given below trace back to one sample, sequenced in a study of cytomegalovirus exposure and HLA in healthy donors (dated by TCRdb to about 2017). The library was obtained by the immunoSEQ multiplex PCR assay. For the multiplex PCR, a mixture combining 60 forward primers for TCR Vbeta segments and 13 reverse primers for TCR Jbeta segments was used. TCRdb's version of the immuneACCESS table is confined to in-frame rearrangements and falls short of the full clone set. An unresolved V gene accounts for under half of the shortfall where checked; the remainder is of unknown origin. Here the sample has about 190,000 clones; roughly four fifths occur a single time. The biggest ten clones account for about 2.3% of the sample. Input material: PBMCs. These receptors all stem from a woman aged 30 to 39 in good health and CMV-seronegative.

The CDR3 nucleotides are TGCGCCAGCAGCCCCCGGACAGGCGGGCCTAGGGAGACCCAGTACTTC. Translated, it gives CASSPRTGGPRETQYF. The chain joins TRBV4-1 to TRBJ2-5; 7 nucleotides line up with TRBD1. Germline assignment: CDR1 MGHRA and CDR2 YSYEKL. The length of the CDR3 is 16 residues. J was trimmed by 5 bases and V by 4 bases; bases with no gene match: 13.

Worth noting for this clone: At one end, the junction sequence differs from germline, possibly due to a read error. V is TRBV7-9 and J is TRBJ2-7, with 7 bases matching TRBD2. Germline loops: CDR1 SEHNR, CDR2 FQNEAQ (reference sequence). The CDR3 consists of 14 residues. CDR3 sequence reads: CSSSSRGGTYEQYF. For the CDR3, the DNA is TGTTCCAGCAGCTCCCGGGGAGGGACCTACGAGCAGTACTTC.

Turning to this clone: The DNA is omitted, as the CDR3 cannot be located on it reliably, and the CDR3 follows TCRdb's listing. The chain joins TRBV7-2 to TRBJ2-7; the D call in the table, TRBD2, was not verified against the DNA. CDR1 is SGHTA and CDR2 is FQGNSA in the germline V gene. Inclusive of both ends, the CDR3 amounts to 14 amino acids. The CDR3 loop is CASSFGSGGVEQYF.

This clone appeared a single time. At one end, the junction sequence differs from germline, possibly due to a read error. The CDR3, as DNA: TGTGCCAGCAGGTTAGGGACTAGCGCTAGCACAGATACGCAGTATTTT. As protein: CASRLGTSASTDTQYF. The V call is TRBV7-8, the J call TRBJ2-3; 10 bases map to TRBD2. The CDR3 extends over 16 amino acids. The germline CDR1 and CDR2 sequences are SGHVS and FQNEAQ.

This sequence joins TRBV28 and TRBJ1-5; tentatively, D is TRBD1 (5 bases). Trimming removed 7 bases at V and 3 bases at J, with 16 bases between. The CDR3 covers 15 residues. Germline V CDR1 and CDR2: MDHEN, SYDVKM. As DNA, the CDR3 is TGTGCCAGCATCTTGCAGGGTACGGCCAATCAGCCCCAGCATTTT. This codes for CASILQGTANQPQHF.

This rearrangement joins TRBV19 to TRBJ2-1; 11 bases agree with TRBD1. The V gene end was trimmed by 3 bases and the J gene end by 7 bases; junction bases not matched to a gene: 17. The germline V gene encodes CDR1 LNHDA and CDR2 SQIVND (reference sequence). This CDR3 comprises 19 residues. DNA of the CDR3: TGTGCCAGTAGTATTTCCCCTCGGTCTGGACAGGGGGCTTGGAATGAGCAGTTCTTC. As protein: CASSISPRSGQGAWNEQFF.

This clone was recorded a few times. The rearrangement joins TRBV15 to TRBJ1-3; TRBD1 matches at 8 bases. Germline values: CDR1 LNHNV, CDR2 YYDKDF (reference sequence). V dropped 0 bases and J dropped 4; count of bases not matched to a gene: 5. The CDR3 runs 16 residues. Written as DNA, the CDR3 is TGTGCCACCAGCAGAGAGACCGGGACAGGAGGAAACACCATATATTTT. Its protein is CATSRETGTGGNTIYF.

V is TRBV7-3 and J is TRBJ2-1; TRBD2 matches at 10 bases. Germline V gives CDR1 SGHTA, CDR2 FQGTGA. CDR3 size: 15 residues. V was clipped by 5 bases and J by 7 bases; unmatched bases: 8. CDR3 protein: CASSVGPSGSNEQFF. CDR3 in DNA: TGTGCCAGCAGCGTGGGGCCTAGCGGGAGTAATGAGCAGTTCTTC.

J is TRBJ1-5 and V is TRBV18, with 7 bases that match TRBD1. Trimming cost V 2 bases and J 2 bases; bases outside gene matches: 9. Germline CDR1 is KGHSH and CDR2 is LQKENI. The CDR3 is 17 amino acids. CDR3: CASSPTPWQGGNQPQHF. The CDR3 bases are TGTGCCAGCTCACCAACCCCCTGGCAGGGGGGCAATCAGCCCCAGCATTTT.

In this sample, this clone turned up a few times. This sequence joins TRBV19 and TRBJ1-5; 10 bases map to TRBD1. The V gene end was trimmed by 3 bases and the J gene end by 7 bases; junction bases not matched to a gene: 6. Germline values: CDR1 LNHDA, CDR2 SQIVND (reference sequence). This CDR3 comprises 15 residues. The CDR3 nucleotides are TGTGCCAGTAGTATTTTGTGGACAGGGGGGCAGCCCCAGCATTTT. Translated: CASSILWTGGQPQHF.

This chain connects TRBV14 to TRBJ2-6, with D maybe TRBD2 (6 bases). The CDR3 length is 18 residues. Trimming took off 1 base at V and 0 bases at J, with 13 bases between the two ends. Germline values: CDR1 SGHDN, CDR2 FVKESK. CDR3 nucleotide sequence: TGTGCCAGCAGCCAAGCGGGGGATGTCCCCTCTGGGGCCAACGTCCTGACTTTC. It encodes CASSQAGDVPSGANVLTF. The full variable domain, with the rest looked up from reference TRBV14 and TRBJ2-6, is EAGVTQFPSHSVIEKGQTVTLRCDPISGHDNLYWYRRVMGKEIKFLLHFVKESKQDESGMPNNRFLAERTGGTYSTLKVQPAELEDSGVYFCASSQAGDVPSGANVLTFGAGSRLTVL.

V gene TRBV6-5 combines with J gene TRBJ1-1; 9 nucleotides line up with TRBD1. CDR1 and CDR2 (germline): MNHEY, SVGAGI. The CDR3 covers 15 residues. J was trimmed by 5 bases and V by 6 bases; bases with no gene match: 10. CDR3 loop: CASSYTGGLWTEAFF. CDR3 nucleotide sequence: TGTGCCAGCAGCTATACAGGGGGCTTGTGGACTGAAGCTTTCTTT.

This chain links TRBV28 with TRBJ1-2; the match to TRBD1 covers 9 bases. V lost 4 bases and J lost 2; bases outside the gene matches: 5. The CDR3 is 15 amino acids. Germline V gene lookup returns CDR1 MDHEN and CDR2 SYDVKM. The chain's CDR3 is CASSSVGTGNYGYTF. In nucleotides, the CDR3 is TGTGCCAGCAGTTCAGTAGGGACAGGGAACTATGGCTACACCTTC.

V gene TRBV4-3 combines with J gene TRBJ1-6; tentative D call: TRBD1 (6 bases). Germline-derived CDR1 and CDR2 are LGHNA and YSLEER. The CDR3 totals 15 residues. The V and J ends lost 4 bases and 5 bases respectively, with 12 bases between them. The CDR3 region is CASSPRDTDNSPLHF. CDR3 DNA sequence: TGCGCCAGCAGCCCACGGGACACCGATAATTCACCCCTCCACTTT.

The genes are TRBV2 and TRBJ1-5; 7 positions match TRBD1. The CDR3 sequence is 15 residues long. J lost 4 bases, V lost 7 bases, and 10 bases had no gene match. Germline V gene data show CDR1 as SNHLY and CDR2 as FYNNEI. The CDR3 DNA sequence: TGTGCCAGCACTATAGACGGACAGGAAAATCAGCCCCAGCATTTT. It translates to CASTIDGQENQPQHF.

The chain employs TRBV6-1 and TRBJ2-1, with 10 bases lining up with TRBD2. Germline loops: CDR1 MNHNS, CDR2 SASEGT. The CDR3 is made up of 16 amino acids. J was trimmed by 8 bases and V by 2 bases; bases with no gene match: 9. The CDR3 coding sequence is TGTGCCAGCAGTGAACAGCGGGGGGGCCCTGTATATGAGCAGTTCTTC. It encodes CASSEQRGGPVYEQFF.

The gene calls are TRBV5-4 and TRBJ2-1; D uncertain. Germline V gene sequence: CDR1 SGHNT, CDR2 YYREEE (reference sequence). CDR3 length: 13 residues. V lost 5 bases and J 9 bases, leaving 15 bases between the germline ends. CDR3 loop: CASSSPDRGEQFF. The CDR3 DNA sequence: TGTGCCAGCAGTTCCCCCGATCGCGGTGAGCAGTTCTTC.

This clone was picked up a small number of times. In DNA form, the CDR3 reads TGTGCCAGCAGTGAATCCCGAGGCGGAACCTATGAAAAACTGTTTTTT. This sequence encodes CASSESRGGTYEKLFF. The J gene is TRBJ1-4, the V gene TRBV25-1, with unresolved D. The V end lost 1 base, the J end lost 6 bases, and 15 bases lay between the germline ends. CDR3 length: 16 amino acids. Germline values: CDR1 MGHDK, CDR2 SYGVNS.